This T cell receptor (beta chain) was sequenced for a study of cytomegalovirus exposure and HLA in healthy donors. Germline CDR1 LGHNA, CDR2 YNFKEQ. The V and J ends lost 1 base and 6 bases, in that order; junction bases with no gene match: 4. The CDR3 has 14 amino acids. Researchers ran the PCR with 60 Vbeta and 13 Jbeta primers. Sequencing used immunoSEQ multiplex PCR; TCRdb keeps in-frame clones, though not all of them. The repertoire holds 150,000 to 200,000 clones, with 85% to 90% as singletons. The chain carries TRBV4-2 and TRBJ2-7, with TRBD1 identical over 9 bases. The sample was PBMCs. This sequence was found in a woman younger than 35 in good health and CMV-seronegative. The CDR3 DNA is TGTGCCAGCAGCCAAGGACAGGGGGTACTCGAGCAGTACTTC. Translation: CASSQGQGVLEQYF.